This is a list of T cell receptor beta chains from one sample in a study of CD8 T cells in ankylosing spondylitis. TCRdb analysed the 5' RACE reads with MiXCR anew, one entry per CDR3 protein. The sample holds fewer than 500,000 distinct CDR3 sequences, roughly 27% seen once. The source material was blood, either unsorted or a sorted T cell fraction (not recorded which). The receptors stem from a male donor with ankylosing spondylitis. Each CDR3 is given with its conserved first and last residue. The order of the fields is J gene, clone size, D gene, V gene, CDR3 protein, CDR3 DNA. D genes are given only for firm matches. Clone size is given for some rows only: seen once, a few or many times, or a class if the clone is expanded.

TRBJ1-5	NA	NA	TRBV7-9	CASRAGTQGSNQPQHF	TGTGCCAGCAGAGCGGGCACCCAAGGGAGCAATCAGCCCCAGCATTTT
TRBJ2-1	few	TRBD2	TRBV7-9	CASSLVPGLAGYF	TGTGCCAGCAGCTTAGTGCCGGGACTAGCGGGATACTTC
TRBJ2-1	NA	NA	TRBV20-1	CSASVGPGNEQFF	TGCAGTGCTAGTGTTGGGCCGGGGAATGAGCAGTTCTTC
TRBJ1-2	many	NA	TRBV4-2	CASSQGMLGQIYGYTF	TGTGCCAGCAGCCAAGGGATGCTCGGACAGATCTATGGCTACACCTTC
TRBJ1-4	few	TRBD1	TRBV20-1	CSAYRDSSEKLFF	TGCAGTGCTTACCGGGACAGCTCTGAAAAACTGTTTTTT
TRBJ2-1	many	TRBD2	TRBV7-9	CASSSPGLVVNEQFF	TGTGCCAGCTCCTCTCCGGGACTAGTCGTCAATGAGCAGTTCTTC
TRBJ2-5	NA	NA	TRBV29-1	CSAKQETQYF	TGCAGCGCCAAACAAGAGACCCAGTACTTC
TRBJ1-2	NA	TRBD1	TRBV7-9	CASSYQGDYGYTF	TGTGCCAGCAGCTACCAGGGGGACTATGGCTACACCTTC
TRBJ2-3	NA	NA	TRBV20-1	CSAALGADTQYF	TGCAGTGCTGCCCTGGGAGCAGATACGCAGTATTTT
TRBJ2-5	NA	TRBD2	TRBV4-2	CASSQDRRGSQETQYF	TGTGCCAGCAGCCAAGACCGGCGGGGGAGCCAAGAGACCCAGTACTTC
TRBJ1-3	NA	NA	TRBV12-3/TRBV12-4	CASRGRQISGNTIYF	TGTGCCAGCAGAGGTCGACAGATCTCTGGAAACACCATATATTTT
TRBJ1-2	NA	TRBD1	TRBV4-1	CASSQENRGHYGYTF	TGCGCCAGCAGCCAAGAAAACAGGGGGCACTATGGCTACACCTTC
TRBJ1-3	NA	NA	TRBV3-1	CASSQIRGSGNTIYF	TGTGCCAGCAGCCAAATTAGGGGCTCTGGAAACACCATATATTTT
TRBJ1-5	few	NA	TRBV27	CASGRVDQHF	TGTGCCAGCGGGCGAGTCGATCAGCATTTT
TRBJ2-1	NA	NA	TRBV10-3	CAISEGSAGEQFF	TGTGCCATCAGTGAAGGTTCGGCGGGGGAGCAGTTCTTC
TRBJ2-1	NA	NA	TRBV6-2/TRBV6-3	CASSSFGQSYNEQFF	TGTGCCAGCAGCTCCTTCGGGCAGAGCTACAATGAGCAGTTCTTC
TRBJ2-1	NA	TRBD2	TRBV6-5	CASSSLTLRGGHGNEQFF	TGTGCCAGCAGTTCCCTCACGCTCCGGGGAGGGCACGGCAATGAGCAGTTCTTC
TRBJ2-2	NA	TRBD2	TRBV20-1	CSARRVGASGRAAGTGELFF	TGCAGTGCTAGAAGGGTTGGGGCTAGCGGGAGGGCAGCTGGCACCGGGGAGCTGTTTTTT
TRBJ2-5	once	NA	TRBV3-1	CASSQAWEQETQYF	TGTGCCAGCAGCCAAGCCTGGGAACAAGAGACCCAGTACTTC
TRBJ1-5	few	NA	TRBV29-1	CSVGHSNQPQHF	TGCAGCGTAGGACATAGCAATCAGCCCCAGCATTTT
TRBJ2-5	once	NA	TRBV20-1	CSARRTPQETQYF	TGCAGTGCTAGACGGACACCACAAGAGACCCAGTACTTC
TRBJ2-1	few	TRBD1	TRBV24-1	CATRGQGVEEFF	TGTGCCACCAGGGGACAGGGGGTCGAGGAGTTCTTC
TRBJ2-2	many	TRBD1	TRBV5-8	CASSPGTGEDTGELFF	TGTGCCAGCAGTCCCGGGACAGGGGAGGACACCGGGGAGCTGTTTTTT
TRBJ2-2	NA	NA	TRBV5-1	CASSLGRGQNTGELFF	TGCGCCAGCAGCTTGGGGCGGGGGCAGAACACCGGGGAGCTGTTTTTT
TRBJ1-4	NA	NA	TRBV14	CASSQWQDNEKLFF	TGTGCCAGCAGCCAATGGCAGGATAATGAAAAACTGTTTTTT
TRBJ2-2	few	NA	TRBV20-1	CSAPRRQSTGELFF	TGCAGTGCTCCCCGTCGACAGTCCACCGGGGAGCTGTTTTTT
TRBJ2-2	NA	NA	TRBV15	CATSRDLLAGELFF	TGTGCCACCAGCAGAGACTTGCTAGCGGGGGAGCTGTTTTTT
TRBJ1-1	NA	NA	TRBV12-3/TRBV12-4	CASTTVGTANTEAFF	TGTGCCAGCACTACTGTCGGGACGGCCAACACTGAAGCTTTCTTT
TRBJ2-1	NA	NA	TRBV10-3	CAIRGGGSNEQFF	TGTGCCATCAGAGGTGGGGGGTCGAATGAGCAGTTCTTC
TRBJ1-3	many	TRBD1	TRBV12-3/TRBV12-4	CASSPDRGRGNTIYF	TGTGCCAGCAGTCCGGACAGGGGTAGGGGAAACACCATATATTTT
TRBJ2-4	NA	NA	TRBV5-5	CASSLGQPRGYF	TGTGCCAGCAGCCTCGGACAGCCCAGGGGGTACTTC
TRBJ2-5	NA	TRBD2	TRBV5-1	CASSLTSGKQETQYF	TGCGCCAGCAGCTTGACTAGCGGGAAACAAGAGACCCAGTACTTC
TRBJ2-5	many	TRBD2	TRBV4-2	CASSPTSGSEQETQYF	TGTGCCAGCAGCCCGACTAGCGGGAGCGAGCAAGAGACCCAGTACTTC
TRBJ2-7	NA	NA	TRBV20-1	CSAASNYEQYF	TGCAGTGCCGCATCCAACTACGAGCAGTACTTC
TRBJ1-5	NA	NA	TRBV18	CASSPPGRAENQPQHF	TGTGCCAGCTCACCACCGGGCAGGGCAGAGAATCAGCCCCAGCATTTT
TRBJ2-7	many	TRBD1	TRBV20-1	CSAKRQGKYEQYF	TGCAGTGCTAAAAGACAGGGAAAATACGAGCAGTACTTC
TRBJ2-7	NA	TRBD2	TRBV20-1	CSATRGGLIYEQYF	TGCAGTGCTACCCGGGGAGGGTTGATCTACGAGCAGTACTTC
TRBJ2-5	NA	NA	TRBV29-1	CSVREAGGIETHYF	TGCAGCGTTCGAGAGGCAGGGGGGATTGAGACCCATTACTTC
TRBJ2-1	NA	NA	TRBV2	CASNEQFF	TGTGCCAGCAATGAGCAGTTCTTC
TRBJ1-3	NA	NA	TRBV5-1	CASSETPHSGNTIYF	TGCGCCAGCAGCGAGACACCACACTCTGGAAACACCATATATTTT
TRBJ1-4	NA	TRBD1	TRBV18	CASSRGQDNEKLFF	TGTGCCAGCTCACGGGGACAGGATAATGAAAAACTGTTTTTT
TRBJ1-1	NA	NA	TRBV2	CASSEGTRAEAFF	TGTGCCAGCAGTGAAGGGACACGCGCTGAAGCTTTCTTT
TRBJ2-1	NA	NA	TRBV7-2	CASSSLSNEQFF	TGTGCCAGCAGCTCCTTATCAAATGAGCAGTTCTTC
TRBJ2-3	few	NA	TRBV14	CASSQDLGDTQYF	TGTGCCAGCAGCCAAGATTTGGGGGATACGCAGTATTTT
TRBJ2-1	NA	NA	TRBV21-1	CASSCFSGRHLNYNEHEQFF	TGTGCCAGCAGTTGTTTTAGCGGACGACACTTAAACTACAATGAGCACGAGCAGTTCTTC
TRBJ1-5	NA	TRBD1	TRBV12-3/TRBV12-4	CASSLLQGGSNQPQHF	TGTGCCAGCAGTTTACTACAGGGGGGGAGCAATCAGCCCCAGCATTTT
TRBJ1-4	many	NA	TRBV7-2	CASSAHAGANNEKLFF	TGTGCCAGCAGCGCCCATGCGGGGGCTAATAATGAAAAACTGTTTTTT
TRBJ1-1	NA	NA	TRBV5-1	CASSLGSGPNTEAFF	TGCGCCAGCAGCTTGGGGTCCGGGCCGAACACTGAAGCTTTCTTT